The 18 T cell receptor beta chains reported below all come from one sample, sequenced in a study of CD8 T cells in ankylosing spondylitis. Points from the study as a whole: Within ankylosing spondylitis blood, a TCR beta motif made up of roughly eight highly homologous variants appeared to be characteristic.

TCRdb recomputed calls from the 5' RACE reads with MiXCR, one row per CDR3 protein. Counted here are about 540,000 distinct CDR3 sequences, about 12% occurring once; the ten biggest clones make up about 6.8%. These receptors' antigens are unknown. Input material: blood, either unsorted or a sorted T cell fraction (not recorded which). The source is a male donor with ankylosing spondylitis.

The chain employs TRBV20-1 and TRBJ1-4; 9 bases fit TRBD1. This CDR3 region has 13 residues. Per germline, CDR1 DFQATT and CDR2 SNEGSKA (reference sequence). The J segment lost 8 bases and the V segment lost 6 bases, leaving 7 bases of the junction unmatched. The CDR3 region has the DNA TGCAGTGCCAAACAGGGGGCTAGGGAAAAACTGTTTTTT. As protein: CSAKQGAREKLFF.

The chain carries TRBV6-1 and TRBJ2-4; either TRBD1 or TRBD2 may supply D (5 bases each). The V gene lost 6 bases and the J gene lost 0 bases, with 18 bases spanning the gap. Per germline, CDR1 MNHNS and CDR2 SASEGT. The length of the CDR3 is 17 residues. The CDR3 DNA follows: TGTGCCAGCAGCCCACGGGGCGGCGCGGTAGCCAAAAACATTCAGTACTTC. Encoded protein: CASSPRGGAVAKNIQYF.

This clonotype showed up many times. A read error may account for a junction end that differs from germline. The chain has TRBV29-1 and TRBJ2-1, with 11 nucleotides matching TRBD2. This CDR3 is built from 16 residues. CDR1 and CDR2 from the germline V gene are SQVTM and ANQGSEA. The CDR3 nucleotides read TGCAGCGGTGAACTCGGGACTAGCGGCTCCTACAATGAGCAGTTCTTC. Amino acid sequence: CSGELGTSGSYNEQFF.

About this clonotype: A much larger clone differs from this one at a single base, so this may be a read error. No conserved phenylalanine or tryptophan ends this CDR3, so it is likely a read error. The chain joins TRBV5-1 to TRBJ2-1, with D maybe TRBD1 (6 bases). The CDR3 totals 15 residues. CDR1 and CDR2 from the germline V gene are SGHRS and YFSETQ. V was clipped by 0 bases and J by 0 bases, with 7 bases between them. Written as DNA, the CDR3 is TGCGCCAGCAGCTTGGCAGGGGCCTCCTACAATGAGCAGTTCCTC. Translating gives CASSLAGASYNEQFL.

There are a few counts of this clonotype. V is TRBV29-1 and J is TRBJ1-1; D uncertain. The CDR3 is 12 residues long. Germline V CDR1 and CDR2: SQVTM, ANQGSEA. Trimming stripped 1 base from V and 5 bases from J, with 8 bases between. The CDR3 loop reads CSVEGDKTEAFF. The CDR3, as DNA: TGCAGCGTTGAAGGAGACAAGACTGAAGCTTTCTTT.

This clonotype was seen more than once but under ten times. CDR3 sequence (DNA): TGCGCCAGCAGCTTGGTTGTGGGCCCGAACACCGGGGAGCTGTTTTTT. Encoded protein: CASSLVVGPNTGELFF. The chain has TRBV5-1 and TRBJ2-2, with D hard to call. Deletions cut 0 bases from V and 0 bases from J, with 9 bases between. CDR3 length: 16 residues. Germline V lookup: CDR1 SGHRS, CDR2 YFSETQ.

The gene calls are TRBV7-8 and TRBJ1-5; a weak D match, TRBD1 (5 bases). The germline V gene encodes CDR1 SGHVS and CDR2 FQNEAQ. V was clipped by 5 bases and J by 0 bases, with 14 bases between them. The CDR3 spans 16 residues. This chain's CDR3 is CASSPEGHLSNQPQHF. The CDR3 DNA follows: TGTGCCAGCAGCCCGGAGGGGCATCTTAGCAATCAGCCCCAGCATTTT. Variable domain in full (rest from reference TRBV7-8 and TRBJ1-5): GAGVSQSPRYKVAKRGQDVALRCDPISGHVSLFWYQQALGQGPEFLTYFQNEAQLDKSGLPSDRFFAERPEGSVSTLKIQRTQQEDSAVYLCASSPEGHLSNQPQHFGDGTRLSIL.

The CDR3 loop is CASSLERLGTDTQYF. CDR3 nucleotides: TGTGCCAGCAGCTTGGAGCGACTAGGGACAGATACGCAGTATTTT. V usage is TRBV5-6 and J usage is TRBJ2-3; weak D call: TRBD2 (6 bases). Germline CDR1 is SGHDT and CDR2 is YYEEEE. The germline V and J ends were trimmed by 0 bases and 3 bases, with 11 bases remaining between them. The CDR3 contains 15 residues.

The V call is TRBV12-3 or TRBV12-4, the J call TRBJ2-7; 7 positions match TRBD1. V shed 3 bases, J shed 2 bases, and the junction held 7 bases outside the gene matches. This CDR3 spans 15 amino acids. CDR3 region: CASSFTGDWAYEQYF. CDR3 nucleotide sequence: TGTGCCAGCAGTTTCACAGGGGATTGGGCCTACGAGCAGTACTTC.

This clonotype was counted only a few times. V gene TRBV12-3 or TRBV12-4 combines with J gene TRBJ2-7; D uncertain. Deletions cut 1 base from V and 5 bases from J, with 12 bases between. The CDR3 sequence is 14 residues long. The CDR3: CASSLEAASHEQYF. In DNA form, the CDR3 reads TGTGCCAGCAGTTTAGAAGCCGCGAGCCACGAGCAGTACTTC.

The chain carries TRBV10-3 and TRBJ2-5; TRBD2 is a possible D gene (5 bases). The germline CDR1 and CDR2 sequences are ENHRY and SYGVKD. The CDR3 contains 13 residues. The V gene lost 6 bases and the J gene lost 5 bases, with 13 bases spanning the gap. The CDR3 region has the DNA TGTGCCATCAGCATTGGACTGTACGAGACCCAGTACTTC. Protein product: CAISIGLYETQYF.

The rearrangement joins TRBV30 to TRBJ1-5; D call uncertain. V dropped 1 base and J dropped 2 bases, with 6 bases sitting between them. Germline V gene data show CDR1 as GTSNPN and CDR2 as SVGIG (reference sequence). There are 13 residues in the CDR3. The chain's CDR3 is CAWSEAGNQPQHF. CDR3 sequence (DNA): TGTGCCTGGAGTGAGGCGGGCAATCAGCCCCAGCATTTT.

This clonotype has only a few counts. The chain recombines TRBV3-1 with TRBJ1-1, with a weak D call TRBD1 (5 bases). V was shortened by 5 bases and J by 11 bases, with 18 bases between the two germline ends. The CDR3 totals 13 residues. CDR1 is LGHDT, CDR2 YNNKEL, per germline (reference sequence). CDR3 loop: CASSVTGASVAFF. CDR3 DNA: TGTGCCAGCAGCGTCACCGGGGCTTCAGTGGCTTTCTTT.

This clonotype was counted only a few times. J is TRBJ1-5 and V is TRBV4-1, with TRBD1 matching over 12 bases. The CDR3 extends over 15 amino acids. With 4 bases clipped from V and 5 bases from J, the junction kept 3 bases outside the gene matches. The germline gives CDR1 MGHRA, CDR2 YSYEKL. The CDR3 protein is CASSPGQGAHQPQHF. CDR3 DNA: TGCGCCAGCAGCCCGGGACAGGGGGCCCATCAGCCCCAGCATTTT.

This rearrangement joins TRBV7-6 to TRBJ2-5; TRBD1 aligns across 7 bases. The V gene end was trimmed by 5 bases and the J gene end by 1 base; junction bases not matched to a gene: 7. The CDR3 spans 15 residues. The germline V gene encodes CDR1 SGHVS and CDR2 FNYEAQ. Here the CDR3 DNA reads TGTGCCAGCAGCAAGACAGGGTACTCCCAAGAGACCCAGTACTTC. Amino acids: CASSKTGYSQETQYF. The variable domain in full, completed from reference TRBV7-6 and TRBJ2-5, reads GAGVSQSPRYKVTKRGQDVALRCDPISGHVSLYWYRQALGQGPEFLTYFNYEAQQDKSGLPNDRFSAERPEGSISTLTIQRTEQRDSAMYRCASSKTGYSQETQYFGPGTRLLVL.

A few counts support this clonotype. CDR3: CASSEYRGSGANVLTF. The CDR3 region has the DNA TGTGCCAGCAGTGAGTACAGGGGTTCGGGGGCCAACGTCCTGACTTTC. The chain links TRBV25-1 to TRBJ2-6; 7 bases line up with TRBD1. This CDR3 is built from 16 residues. The V segment lost 3 bases and the J segment 4 bases; nucleotides outside the gene matches: 6. Germline CDR1 reads MGHDK; CDR2 reads SYGVNS.

V usage is TRBV20-1 and J usage is TRBJ2-1; 11 nucleotides align to TRBD2. V lost 3 bases and J lost 8; bases outside the gene matches: 6. The germline V gene encodes CDR1 DFQATT and CDR2 SNEGSKA (reference sequence). This CDR3 region has 14 residues. Here the CDR3 DNA reads TGCAGTGCTAGGATAATAGCGGGAGGGGATGAGCAGTTCTTC. This codes for CSARIIAGGDEQFF.

The V call is TRBV20-1, the J call TRBJ2-1, with 10 bases that match TRBD2. J gave up 3 bases and V 6 bases, and 8 bases lay outside the gene matches. The CDR3 consists of 15 residues. The germline V gene encodes CDR1 DFQATT and CDR2 SNEGSKA (reference sequence). The CDR3, as DNA: TGCAGTGCGACGTCCCTAGCGGGAGACTACAATGAGCAGTTCTTC. The encoded protein is CSATSLAGDYNEQFF.